What follows are 21 T cell receptor beta chains derived from one specimen sequenced in a study of molecular identifiers for immune sequencing clone quantification. TCRdb re-derived calls from the PCR reads in MiXCR, one entry per CDR3 protein. Of over 600,000 distinct CDR3 sequences listed, about 20% are singletons. Sequenced material: naive CD8+ T cells from blood, with Jurkat cell RNA spiked in. Subset defined: FACS-sorted CD8+CD4-CCR7+CD45RA+ naive T cells. The source is a human donor in good health. Some libraries in this study had Jurkat cell RNA spiked in.

This clonotype has just a few counts. The V gene is TRBV5-5, the J gene TRBJ2-7; no clear D gene. The CDR3 runs 14 residues. V was clipped by 0 bases and J by 4 bases, with 11 bases between them. Germline lookup yields CDR1 SGHKS and CDR2 YYEKEE (reference sequence). In DNA, the CDR3 is TGTGCCAGCAGCTTGGAATTGGTGGCTTACGAGCAGTACTTC. Translated, it gives CASSLELVAYEQYF.

This clonotype was detected a few times. This rearrangement joins TRBV5-5 to TRBJ1-2; weak D call: TRBD1 (6 bases). V gave up 4 bases and J gave up 2 bases, with 15 bases separating them. This CDR3 contains 15 residues. The germline CDR1 and CDR2 sequences are SGHKS and YYEKEE (reference sequence). The CDR3 loop is CASSHEGQGNYGYTF. The CDR3 DNA reads as TGTGCCAGCAGCCACGAGGGGCAGGGGAACTATGGCTACACCTTC. Full variable domain (remainder filled in from reference TRBV5-5 and TRBJ1-2): DAGVTQSPTHLIKTRGQQVTLRCSPISGHKSVSWYQQVLGQGPQFIFQYYEKEERGRGNFPDRFSARQFPNYSSELNVNALLLGDSALYLCASSHEGQGNYGYTFGSGTRLTVV.

This clonotype was recorded many times. This rearrangement joins TRBV28 to TRBJ2-5; 7 positions agree with TRBD2. Trimming took 2 bases from V and 0 from J; bases not matched to a gene: 9. Germline CDR1 MDHEN, CDR2 SYDVKM. The CDR3 loop spans 17 amino acids. In nucleotides, the CDR3 is TGTGCCAGCAGTTTAAACGAAGCGGGGATGTACCAAGAGACCCAGTACTTC. Amino acids: CASSLNEAGMYQETQYF.

This clonotype has a count of ten or more. The chain recombines TRBV13 with TRBJ1-1; 7 bases map to TRBD1. This CDR3 has 16 residues. The trim removed 4 bases at V and 3 bases at J, leaving 11 bases unmatched. Germline V gene lookup returns CDR1 PRHDT and CDR2 FYEKMQ (reference sequence). CDR3: CASSYRDRFEDTEAFF. The CDR3 DNA reads as TGTGCCAGCAGCTACAGGGACAGATTTGAGGACACTGAAGCTTTCTTT.

This clonotype occurred many times. The rearrangement uses TRBV12-3 or TRBV12-4 and TRBJ2-5; D not resolved. Trimming shortened V by 5 bases and J by 4 bases, and 23 bases separated the two germline ends. The CDR3 is 17 residues long. The CDR3 reads CASSTIHRSILPETQYF. DNA for the CDR3: TGTGCCAGCAGTACAATCCACCGGTCAATATTGCCAGAGACCCAGTACTTC.

With respect to this clonotype: A much larger clone lies a single base off, so this may be a read error. The chain links TRBV20-1 to TRBJ2-3, with 8 bases matching TRBD2. The CDR3 totals 14 residues. Looked up from germline, CDR1 is DFQATT and CDR2 is SNEGSKA (reference sequence). The CDR3 coding sequence is TGCAGTGTTAGACTTGGACTAGCAATAGATACGCAGTATTTT. Translation gives CSVRLGLAIDTQYF.

Comment on this clonotype: A much larger clonotype is one base distant, so this may be a read error. The V gene is TRBV4-3, the J gene TRBJ1-4; no reliable D call. The CDR3 is 15 amino acids. Germline CDR1 and CDR2: LGHNA and YSLEER. CDR3 nucleotide sequence: TGCGCCAGCAGCCAAGATCGACTGGCGGGTGAAGAACTGTTTTTT. This translates into CASSQDRLAGEELFF.

This clonotype turned up a few times. The chain employs TRBV29-1 and TRBJ2-1; 12 positions match TRBD2. With V trimmed by 1 base and J by 9 bases, 4 bases remained unmatched. This CDR3 has 14 amino acids. CDR1 SQVTM and CDR2 ANQGSEA come from the germline V gene. This CDR3 is CSVEGGLAGGEQFF. CDR3 DNA: TGCAGCGTTGAAGGGGGACTAGCGGGTGGTGAGCAGTTCTTC.

In its sample, this clonotype was seen once. A much larger clone differs by one base, so this may be a read error. Because it lacks the conserved phenylalanine or tryptophan at the end, this CDR3 is likely a read error. This chain uses TRBV5-6 with TRBJ2-3, with D perhaps TRBD2 (5 bases). The CDR3 consists of 17 residues. Trimming removed 4 bases at V and 0 bases at J, with 18 bases between. Germline CDR1 is SGHDT and CDR2 is YYEEEE. CDR3 DNA: TGTGCCAGCAGCCCCCGAACGGGAACCATTAGCACAGATACGCAGTATTTG. Its protein is CASSPRTGTISTDTQYL.

This clonotype was detected ten times or more. The chain is built from TRBV12-3 or TRBV12-4 and TRBJ1-1; D is undetermined. The CDR3 spans 18 residues. Trimming cost V 7 bases and J 1 base, with 25 bases left between them. CDR3 region: CASTKRWPGRSENTEAFF. The CDR3 region has the DNA TGTGCCAGCACCAAGCGGTGGCCGGGCAGGAGCGAGAACACTGAAGCTTTCTTT.

This clonotype was counted many times. The J gene is TRBJ2-1, the V gene TRBV6-5; TRBD2 is a possible D gene (6 bases). This CDR3 comprises 15 residues. CDR1 is MNHEY, CDR2 SVGAGI, per germline. Trimming shortened V by 4 bases and J by 0 bases, and 10 bases separated the two germline ends. The CDR3 is CASSFGGGSYNEQFF. In nucleotides, the CDR3 is TGTGCCAGCAGTTTCGGGGGAGGCTCCTACAATGAGCAGTTCTTC.

Details on this clonotype: It may be a read error: a sequence one base away is much more abundant. The chain recombines TRBV6-2 or TRBV6-3 with TRBJ2-3; D might be TRBD2 (5 bases). The CDR3 runs to 17 residues. Deletions cut 2 bases from V and 6 bases from J, with 21 bases between. The germline gives CDR1 MNHEY, CDR2 SVGEGT. CDR3 DNA: TGTGCCAGCAGTTACGCTGGTCCATGGGAGCGCCTGGATACGCAGTATTTT. Translated, it gives CASSYAGPWERLDTQYF.

The chain is built from TRBV21-1 and TRBJ2-1; the table calls TRBD2, which could not be checked here. TRBV21-1 is flagged as a pseudogene. This CDR3 comprises 17 residues. This chain's CDR3 is CASSDRLAESSYNEQFF. As DNA, the CDR3 is TGTGCCAGCAGCGACAGACTAGCGGAAAGCTCCTACAATGAGCAGTTCTTC.

The chain couples TRBV12-3 or TRBV12-4 to TRBJ2-5; no definite D call. Trimming left V 3 bases short and J 0 bases short, with 8 bases between. CDR3 length equals 14 residues. The CDR3 loop reads CASSFSEYQETQYF. The DNA of the CDR3 is TGTGCCAGCAGTTTTTCGGAGTACCAAGAGACCCAGTACTTC.

The CDR3 sequence is CSARPTPGQEPDTQYF. In DNA, the CDR3 is TGCAGTGCTAGACCCACTCCAGGACAGGAACCAGATACGCAGTATTTT. The rearrangement links TRBV20-1 to TRBJ2-3, with TRBD1 matching 7 bases. In germline, CDR1 is DFQATT, CDR2 SNEGSKA (reference sequence). The CDR3 consists of 16 residues. Losses at the gene ends were 2 bases for V and 4 bases for J; bases not matched to a gene: 12.

This clonotype was recorded at least ten times. V gene TRBV5-6 combines with J gene TRBJ2-7; TRBD2 matches 12 bases. Looked up from germline, CDR1 is SGHDT and CDR2 is YYEEEE. V was clipped by 0 bases and J by 4 bases; unmatched bases: 5. The CDR3 length is 16 residues. CDR3 DNA: TGTGCCAGCAGCTTGGGACTAGCGGGAGCTCGGTACGAGCAGTACTTC. Its protein product is CASSLGLAGARYEQYF.

The table lists this clonotype with many counts. The chain couples TRBV19 to TRBJ2-3, with 10 bases that match TRBD2. Germline values: CDR1 LNHDA, CDR2 SQIVND (reference sequence). This CDR3 is built from 16 residues. V was pared by 5 bases and J by 3 bases, with 8 bases of the junction left unmatched. CDR3: CASSPSTSGRTDTQYF. In DNA form, the CDR3 reads TGTGCCAGTAGTCCATCGACTAGCGGGCGTACAGATACGCAGTATTTT.

With regard to this clonotype: A read error may be the cause here, since a much bigger clone is one base away. The genes are TRBV30 and TRBJ2-3, with 9 bases fitting TRBD1. CDR1 and CDR2 (germline): GTSNPN, SVGIG (reference sequence). There are 14 residues in the CDR3. The CDR3 is CAADRGEAGDTRYF. The CDR3 region has the DNA TGTGCCGCCGACAGGGGGGAAGCAGGGGATACGCGGTATTTT. Full variable domain (remainder filled in from reference TRBV30 and TRBJ2-3): SQTIHQWPATLVQPVGSPLSLECTVEGTSNPNLYWYRQAAGRGLQLLFYSVGIGQISSEVPQNLSASRPQDRQFILSSKKLLLSDSGFYLCAADRGEAGDTRYFGPGTRLTVL.

The chain employs TRBV11-2 and TRBJ2-3; a weak D match, TRBD1 (6 bases). Trimming removed 4 bases at V and 3 bases at J, with 11 bases between. The CDR3 runs 14 residues. Germline V gives CDR1 SGHAT, CDR2 FQNNGV. The CDR3, as DNA: TGTGCCAGCAGCTACGACAGGAGTACAGATACGCAGTATTTT. The encoded protein is CASSYDRSTDTQYF.

In this sample, this clonotype turned up many times. The chain couples TRBV20-1 to TRBJ2-4, with 7 bases that match TRBD2. The CDR3 contains 15 residues. The V gene end was trimmed by 6 bases and the J gene end by 2 bases; junction bases not matched to a gene: 10. Looked up from germline, CDR1 is DFQATT and CDR2 is SNEGSKA (reference sequence). CDR3 sequence reads: CSARMRGSSKNIQYF. The CDR3 DNA reads TGCAGTGCCCGTATGCGGGGGTCGTCCAAAAACATTCAGTACTTC.

This clonotype showed up many times. CDR3 sequence: CASSQTDRGGEKLFF. Here the CDR3 DNA reads TGCGCCAGCAGCCAAACAGACAGGGGAGGCGAAAAACTGTTTTTT. The chain joins TRBV4-3 to TRBJ1-4; TRBD1 agrees at 8 bases. The CDR3 has 15 residues. CDR1 is LGHNA, CDR2 YSLEER, per germline. J was trimmed by 8 bases and V by 2 bases; bases with no gene match: 7.